This entry lists 14 T cell receptor beta chains sequenced from one sample in a study of blood T cell repertoires in COVID-19. Clones were sequenced by immunoSEQ multiplex PCR, and TCRdb holds only the in-frame ones, with some missing. Of hundreds of thousands of clones in the sample, more than 75% were seen once. Sequencing was carried out using PBMCs or T cells enriched from blood (not recorded which). These receptors came from a woman aged 45 to 65 who had recovered from COVID-19.

J is TRBJ2-7 and V is TRBV15, with a weak D call TRBD1 (5 bases). The V gene's germline CDR1 is LNHNV and CDR2 YYDKDF (reference sequence). The CDR3 sequence is 13 residues long. Trimming removed 4 bases at V and 2 bases at J, with 9 bases between. CDR3 loop: CATSKGDTYEQYF. The CDR3 nucleotides read TGTGCCACCAGCAAAGGGGATACCTACGAGCAGTACTTC. The full variable domain, with the rest looked up from reference TRBV15 and TRBJ2-7, is DAMVIQNPRYQVTQFGKPVTLSCSQTLNHNVMYWYQQKSSQAPKLLFHYYDKDFNNEADTPDNFQSRRPNTSFCFLDIRSPGLGDTAMYLCATSKGDTYEQYFGPGTRLTVT.

The V and J genes are TRBV19 and TRBJ2-1; 10 bases are a match to TRBD2. CDR1 and CDR2 (germline): LNHDA, SQIVND (reference sequence). This CDR3 is built from 16 residues. V lost 5 bases to trimming and J lost 2 bases; unmatched junction nucleotides: 6. The DNA for the CDR3 is TGTGCCAGTAGTGTAATAGCGGGGGGAACCTACAATGAGCAGTTCTTC. As protein: CASSVIAGGTYNEQFF.

This rearrangement joins TRBV4-1 to TRBJ2-2; no firm D call. CDR1 is MGHRA and CDR2 is YSYEKL in the germline V gene. Trimming left V 2 bases short and J 3 bases short, with 16 bases between. The CDR3 has 17 amino acids. This CDR3 reads CASSQRNSGPYTGELFF. Here the CDR3 DNA reads TGCGCCAGCAGCCAACGAAACTCCGGTCCGTACACCGGGGAGCTGTTTTTT.

This sequence joins TRBV7-9 and TRBJ2-1, with TRBD1 matching over 8 bases. V was pared by 5 bases and J by 8 bases, with 11 bases of the junction left unmatched. The CDR3 totals 15 residues. Germline CDR1 is SEHNR and CDR2 is FQNEAQ (reference sequence). The CDR3 DNA reads as TGTGCCAGCAGCATTGGACAGGGAAGTTGGTATGAGCAGTTCTTC. This gives the protein CASSIGQGSWYEQFF.

The CDR3 DNA reads TGTGCCATCAGTGATATCACAGCGGACCTCTATGGCTACACCTTC. This translates into CAISDITADLYGYTF. The chain recombines TRBV10-3 with TRBJ1-2, with unresolved D. The CDR3 consists of 15 residues. Between the trimmed V and J ends, which lost 3 bases and 4 bases, there was a span of 15 bases. The germline CDR1 and CDR2 sequences are ENHRY and SYGVKD.

This clone was counted a few times. The V and J genes are TRBV10-3 and TRBJ1-1; 9 bases line up with TRBD1. CDR3 length equals 15 residues. CDR1 and CDR2 from the germline V gene are ENHRY and SYGVKD. Losses at the gene ends were 6 bases for V and 4 bases for J; bases not matched to a gene: 9. The CDR3 is CAIRGTGTNVTEAFF. CDR3 coding DNA: TGTGCCATCAGGGGGACAGGGACTAACGTCACTGAAGCTTTCTTT.

This chain joins TRBV7-2 and TRBJ2-7; 8 bases match TRBD2. The CDR3 covers 16 residues. With 5 bases clipped from V and 2 bases from J, the junction kept 11 bases outside the gene matches. Germline CDR1 SGHTA, CDR2 FQGNSA. CDR3 region: CASSALGGDTPYEQYF. CDR3 nucleotides: TGTGCCAGCAGCGCACTCGGGGGGGACACCCCCTACGAGCAGTACTTC.

A remark on this clone: The sample holds other DNA sequences that translate to the same CDR3. This chain uses TRBV5-1 with TRBJ1-2; 7 nucleotides line up with TRBD1. Germline-derived CDR1 and CDR2 are SGHRS and YFSETQ. V gave up 0 bases and J gave up 0 bases; unmatched junction bases: 2. This CDR3 has 15 amino acids. In DNA form, the CDR3 reads TGCGCCAGCAGCTTGGCAGGGGGACCTAACTATGGCTACACCTTC. Its translation: CASSLAGGPNYGYTF.

This clone showed up just a few times. The V gene is TRBV19, the J gene TRBJ2-1; TRBD1 matches 10 bases. Looked up from germline, CDR1 is LNHDA and CDR2 is SQIVND (reference sequence). The CDR3 contains 16 residues. V lost 4 bases and J lost 5; bases outside the gene matches: 8. In DNA, the CDR3 is TGTGCCAGTAGTAGGGACTCGGGGACAGGGGACAATGAGCAGTTCTTC. Its translation is CASSRDSGTGDNEQFF.

This clone was detected only a few times. The chain recombines TRBV5-1 with TRBJ2-1; TRBD2 matches 12 bases. The CDR3 has 15 amino acids. The V gene end was trimmed by 6 bases and the J gene end by 8 bases; junction bases not matched to a gene: 9. Per germline, CDR1 SGHRS and CDR2 YFSETQ. The CDR3 sequence: CASKMTSGGVDEQFF. The DNA of the CDR3 is TGCGCCAGCAAAATGACTAGCGGGGGTGTTGATGAGCAGTTCTTC. The full variable domain, rest sourced from reference TRBV5-1 and TRBJ2-1, is KAGVTQTPRYLIKTRGQQVTLSCSPISGHRSVSWYQQTPGQGLQFLFEYFSETQRNKGNFPGRFSGRQFSNSRSEMNVSTLELGDSALYLCASKMTSGGVDEQFFGPGTRLTVL.

This chain joins TRBV12-3 or TRBV12-4 and TRBJ1-3; D is ambiguous. V was shortened by 6 bases and J by 7 bases, with 13 bases between the two germline ends. This CDR3 is 13 amino acids long. As DNA, the CDR3 is TGTGCCAGCAGCCGGATAGAGGGTAACACCATATATTTT. As protein: CASSRIEGNTIYF.

Note on this clone: Sequence at one end of the junction differs from germline and may be a read error. J is TRBJ1-2 and V is TRBV5-1, with 7 bases identical to TRBD1. The CDR3 length is 11 residues. Germline V CDR1 and CDR2: SGHRS, YFSETQ. The CDR3 spells CASSFGTEAYF. The CDR3 DNA reads as TGCGCCAGCAGCTTCGGGACAGAAGCCTACTTC.

The J gene is TRBJ2-1, the V gene TRBV4-1, with 8 bases identical to TRBD2. This CDR3 has 18 amino acids. Germline V gene lookup returns CDR1 MGHRA and CDR2 YSYEKL. V was pared by 1 base and J by 4 bases, with 12 bases of the junction left unmatched. CDR3 region: CASSQGFSAGGPYNEQFF. The CDR3 DNA reads as TGCGCCAGCAGCCAAGGTTTCTCCGCGGGGGGACCTTACAATGAGCAGTTCTTC.

This clone came up once. For the CDR3, the DNA is TGCGCCAGCAGCCCGGGTCGGCGGAACATTCAGTACTTC. Encoded protein: CASSPGRRNIQYF. The chain uses TRBV4-3 and TRBJ2-4, with no clear D. Germline lookup yields CDR1 LGHNA and CDR2 YSLEER. The V gene lost 4 bases and the J gene lost 7 bases, with 11 bases spanning the gap. The CDR3 is made up of 13 amino acids.